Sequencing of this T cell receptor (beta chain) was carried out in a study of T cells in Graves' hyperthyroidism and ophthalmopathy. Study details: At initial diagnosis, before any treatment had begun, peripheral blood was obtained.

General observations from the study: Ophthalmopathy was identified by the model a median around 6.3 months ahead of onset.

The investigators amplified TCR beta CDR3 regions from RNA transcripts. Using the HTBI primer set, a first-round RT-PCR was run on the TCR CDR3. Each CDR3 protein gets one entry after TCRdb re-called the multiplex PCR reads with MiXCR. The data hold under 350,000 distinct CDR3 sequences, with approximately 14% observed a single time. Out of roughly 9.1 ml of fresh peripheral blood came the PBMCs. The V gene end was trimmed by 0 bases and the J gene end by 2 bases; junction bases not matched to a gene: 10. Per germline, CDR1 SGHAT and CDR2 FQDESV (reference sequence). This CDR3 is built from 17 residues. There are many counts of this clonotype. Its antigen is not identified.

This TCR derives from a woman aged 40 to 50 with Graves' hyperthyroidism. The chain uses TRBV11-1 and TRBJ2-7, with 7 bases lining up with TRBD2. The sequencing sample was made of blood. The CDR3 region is CASSLAHGGNIPYEQYF. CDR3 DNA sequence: TGTGCCAGCAGCTTAGCGCACGGGGGGAACATACCCTACGAGCAGTACTTC.